Sequencing of this T cell receptor (beta chain) was carried out in a study of T cells in localized non-small cell lung cancer (dated by TCRdb to 2019 to 2021). About the full investigation: T cell repertoires of 236 early-stage NSCLC patients were analyzed, with tumors being compared against uninvolved tumor-adjacent lungs. NSCLC patients had a mean age of roughly 64 years, and 129 were male and 107 female. The cohort consisted of 236 treatment-naive NSCLC patients whose localized lung tumors had been resected.

The germline V gene yields SGDLS for CDR1 and YYNGEE for CDR2. The germline ends are 7 bases apart after V is trimmed by 0 bases and J by 0 bases. The CDR3, cysteine through phenylalanine, is 14 amino acids long. Just the 42-base CDR3 DNA is kept, in frame starting at base 1. Results and caveats for the whole study, not just this receptor: Because of the exploratory design, TCR variables were selected using unadjusted p-values without false-discovery rate correction. A median of 57 of the top 100 tumor clones turned up in the paired uninvolved adjacent lung, and 25 to 35 of those clones also ranked among the top 100 of that same adjacent lung. Multi-region tumor sequencing was not performed, so intratumor heterogeneity could not be excluded. Longer overall survival was associated with higher blood T cell density, whereas shorter survival was associated with higher adjacent-lung clonality. Uninvolved tumor-adjacent lung showed the highest T cell clonality, higher than tumor, which suggests more focused antigenic responses in the uninvolved tumor-adjacent lung.

On this clone: There is no known antigen for this receptor. No base qualities exist here, and no much larger clone lies one base off it.

TCR beta CDR3 regions were sequenced from DNA using the immunoSEQ Assay. Per the authors' processing: To compute T cell density, TCR beta template counts were normalized to usable DNA, which was estimated by amplifying housekeeping genes. The preseqR package was used to estimate richness by extrapolating to 400,000 templates for PBMC samples and to 120,000 templates for tissue samples. Clonality was defined by subtracting Pielou's evenness from one. Tissue-enriched TCRs were identified through differential abundance testing performed on productive amino-acid clonotypes, with a minimum total count of 5 and an alpha of 0.1. The Jaccard Index and the Morisita Overlap Index were used to quantify repertoire overlap between compartments. TCR beta CDR3s were clustered by GLIPH together with public tetramer-defined viral CDR3s, and at least three viral sequences plus V-gene enrichment were required for viral motifs. TCRdb provides this immuneACCESS table in a form limited to in-frame rearrangements. Some clones are lacking; in checked studies, under half of them reflect an unresolved V gene, and why the rest are absent is not known. V, J and clone size were drawn from that table, and D and trimming were deduced from the DNA. This sample has tens of thousands of clones in its table, and 84% of those were observed once. The ten largest make up less than 15% of the sample.

At diagnosis, tumor, uninvolved tumor-adjacent lung and peripheral blood were collected and then preserved as a mix of FFPE and fresh-frozen material. Blood samples were analyzed as peripheral blood mononuclear cells for TCR repertoire profiling. Specimen: peripheral blood, collected before any cancer treatment. This TCR derives from a female donor older than 55 with stage I lung adenocarcinoma. The chain is encoded by TRBV9 joined to TRBJ2-7, with a tentative D gene TRBD2 over 6 matching bases. The CDR3 has the sequence CASSVGDSSYEQYF. The DNA sequence reads TGTGCCAGCAGCGTAGGGGACTCCTCCTACGAGCAGTACTTC.